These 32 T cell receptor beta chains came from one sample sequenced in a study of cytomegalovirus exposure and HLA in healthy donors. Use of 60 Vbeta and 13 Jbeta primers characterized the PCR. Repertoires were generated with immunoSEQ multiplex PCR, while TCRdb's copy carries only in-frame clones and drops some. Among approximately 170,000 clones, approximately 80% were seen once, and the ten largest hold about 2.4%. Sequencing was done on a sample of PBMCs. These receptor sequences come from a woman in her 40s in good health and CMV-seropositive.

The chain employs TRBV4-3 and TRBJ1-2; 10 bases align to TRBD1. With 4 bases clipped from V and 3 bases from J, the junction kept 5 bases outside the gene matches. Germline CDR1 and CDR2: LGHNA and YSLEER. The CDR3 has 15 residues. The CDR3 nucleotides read TGCGCCAGCAGCCCGGGACAGGGGTCCCACTATGGCTACACCTTC. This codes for CASSPGQGSHYGYTF.

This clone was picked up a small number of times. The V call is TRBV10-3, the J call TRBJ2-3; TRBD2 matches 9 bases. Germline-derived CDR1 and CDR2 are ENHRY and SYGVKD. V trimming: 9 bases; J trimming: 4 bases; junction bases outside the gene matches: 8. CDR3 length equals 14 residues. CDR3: CAIRPGLAADTQYF. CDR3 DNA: TGTGCCATTCGACCGGGACTAGCTGCAGATACGCAGTATTTT.

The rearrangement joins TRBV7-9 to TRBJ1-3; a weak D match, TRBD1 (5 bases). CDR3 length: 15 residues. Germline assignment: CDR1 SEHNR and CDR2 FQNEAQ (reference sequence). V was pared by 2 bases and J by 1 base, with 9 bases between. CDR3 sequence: CASSLTGLSGNTIYF. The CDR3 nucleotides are TGTGCCAGCAGCTTAACGGGACTTTCTGGAAACACCATATATTTT.

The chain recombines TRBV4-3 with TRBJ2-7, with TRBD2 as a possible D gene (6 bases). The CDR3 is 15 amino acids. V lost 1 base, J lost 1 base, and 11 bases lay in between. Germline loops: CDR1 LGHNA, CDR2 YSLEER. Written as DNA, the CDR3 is TGCGCCAGCAGCCAAGGATTAGCGGCTTCCTACGAGCAGTACTTC. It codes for CASSQGLAASYEQYF.

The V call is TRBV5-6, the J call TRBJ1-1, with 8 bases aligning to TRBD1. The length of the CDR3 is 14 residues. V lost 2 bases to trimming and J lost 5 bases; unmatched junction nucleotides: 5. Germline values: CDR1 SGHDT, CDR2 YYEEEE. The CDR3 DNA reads TGTGCCAGCAGCTTCCAGGGGGCGAGGACTGAAGCTTTCTTT. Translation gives CASSFQGARTEAFF.

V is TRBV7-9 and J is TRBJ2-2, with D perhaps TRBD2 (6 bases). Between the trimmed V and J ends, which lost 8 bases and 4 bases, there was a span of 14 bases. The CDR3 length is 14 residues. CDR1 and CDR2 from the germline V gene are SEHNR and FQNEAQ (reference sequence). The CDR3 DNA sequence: TGTGCCAGCGCGGTACGGGGAGGCACCGGGGAGCTGTTTTTT. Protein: CASAVRGGTGELFF.

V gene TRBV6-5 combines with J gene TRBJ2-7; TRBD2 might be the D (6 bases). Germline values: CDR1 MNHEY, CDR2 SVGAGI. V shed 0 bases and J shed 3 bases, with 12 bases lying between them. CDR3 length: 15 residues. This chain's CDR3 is CASSYSGLPNYEQYF. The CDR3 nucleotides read TGTGCCAGCAGTTACTCGGGACTCCCTAACTACGAGCAGTACTTC.

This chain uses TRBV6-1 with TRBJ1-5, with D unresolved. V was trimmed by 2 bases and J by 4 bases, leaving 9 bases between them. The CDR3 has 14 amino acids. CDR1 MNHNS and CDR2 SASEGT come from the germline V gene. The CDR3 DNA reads TGTGCCAGCAGTGAAACTCGCGGGAATCAGCCCCAGCATTTT. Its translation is CASSETRGNQPQHF.

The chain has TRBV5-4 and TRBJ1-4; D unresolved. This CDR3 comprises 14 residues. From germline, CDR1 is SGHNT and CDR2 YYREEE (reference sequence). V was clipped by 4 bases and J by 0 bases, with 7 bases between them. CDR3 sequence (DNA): TGTGCCAGCAGCCTCGGGACAACTAATGAAAAACTGTTTTTT. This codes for CASSLGTTNEKLFF.

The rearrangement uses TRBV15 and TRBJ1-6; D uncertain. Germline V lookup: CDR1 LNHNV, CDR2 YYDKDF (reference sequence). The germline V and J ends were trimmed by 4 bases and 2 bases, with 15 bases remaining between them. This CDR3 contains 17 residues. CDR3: CATSTAGGGTYNSPLHF. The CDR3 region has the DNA TGTGCCACCAGCACCGCCGGTGGAGGGACCTATAATTCACCCCTCCACTTT.

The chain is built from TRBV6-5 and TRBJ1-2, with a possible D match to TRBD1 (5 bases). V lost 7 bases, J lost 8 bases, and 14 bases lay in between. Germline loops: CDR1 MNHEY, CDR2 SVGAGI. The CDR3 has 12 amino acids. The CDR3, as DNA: TGTGCCAGCAAGATTGGAGGGGAGGGCTACACCTTC. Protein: CASKIGGEGYTF.

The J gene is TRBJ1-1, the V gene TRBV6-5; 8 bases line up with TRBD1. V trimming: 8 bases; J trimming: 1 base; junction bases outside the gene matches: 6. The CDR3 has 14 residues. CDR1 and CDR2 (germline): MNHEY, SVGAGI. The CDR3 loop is CASVGRGPNTEAFF. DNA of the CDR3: TGTGCCAGCGTGGGCAGGGGGCCGAACACTGAAGCTTTCTTT.

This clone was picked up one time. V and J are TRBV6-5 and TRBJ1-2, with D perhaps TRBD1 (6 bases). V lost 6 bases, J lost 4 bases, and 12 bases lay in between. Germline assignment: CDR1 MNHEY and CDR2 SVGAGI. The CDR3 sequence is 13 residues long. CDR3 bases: TGTGCCAGCAGGTACGGGACAAGCTATGGCTACACCTTC. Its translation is CASRYGTSYGYTF.

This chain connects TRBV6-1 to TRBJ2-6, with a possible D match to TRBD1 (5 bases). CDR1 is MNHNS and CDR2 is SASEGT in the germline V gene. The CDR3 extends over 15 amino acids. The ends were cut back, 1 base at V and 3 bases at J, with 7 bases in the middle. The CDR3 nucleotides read TGTGCCAGCAGTGAAGGGACACTTGGGGCCAACGTCCTGACTTTC. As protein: CASSEGTLGANVLTF.

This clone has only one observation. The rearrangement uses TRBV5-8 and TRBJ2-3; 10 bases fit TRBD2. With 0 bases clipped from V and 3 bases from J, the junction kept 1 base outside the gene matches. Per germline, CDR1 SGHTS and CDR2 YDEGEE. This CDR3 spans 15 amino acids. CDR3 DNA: TGTGCCAGCAGCTTGGCACTAGCGGGAACAGATACGCAGTATTTT. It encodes CASSLALAGTDTQYF.

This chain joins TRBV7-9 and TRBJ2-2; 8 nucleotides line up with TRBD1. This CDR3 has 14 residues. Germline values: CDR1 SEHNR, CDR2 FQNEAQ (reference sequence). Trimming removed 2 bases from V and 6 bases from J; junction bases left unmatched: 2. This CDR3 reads CASSLPQGAGELFF. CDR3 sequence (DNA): TGTGCCAGCAGCTTACCACAGGGGGCCGGGGAGCTGTTTTTT. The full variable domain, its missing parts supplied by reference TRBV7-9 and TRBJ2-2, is DTGVSQNPRHKITKRGQNVTFRCDPISEHNRLYWYRQTLGQGPEFLTYFQNEAQLEKSRLLSDRFSAERPKGSFSTLEIQRTEQGDSAMYLCASSLPQGAGELFFGEGSRLTVL.

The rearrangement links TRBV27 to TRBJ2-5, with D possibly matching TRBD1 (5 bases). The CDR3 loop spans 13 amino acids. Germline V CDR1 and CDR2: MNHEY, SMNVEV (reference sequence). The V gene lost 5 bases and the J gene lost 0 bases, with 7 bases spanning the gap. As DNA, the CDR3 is TGTGCCAGCAGTCCAGGGTACCAAGAGACCCAGTACTTC. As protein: CASSPGYQETQYF.

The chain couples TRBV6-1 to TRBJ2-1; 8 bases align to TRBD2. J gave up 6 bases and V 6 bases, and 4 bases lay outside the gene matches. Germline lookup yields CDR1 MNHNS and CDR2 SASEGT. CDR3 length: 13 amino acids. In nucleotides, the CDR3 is TGTGCCAGCAGCCGGACTAGCACCAATGAGCAGTTCTTC. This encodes CASSRTSTNEQFF.

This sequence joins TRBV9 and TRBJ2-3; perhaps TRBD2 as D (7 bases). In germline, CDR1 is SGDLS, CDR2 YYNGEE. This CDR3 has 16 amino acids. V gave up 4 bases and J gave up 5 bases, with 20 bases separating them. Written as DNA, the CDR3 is TGTGCCAGCAGCCTAGGGGGGGGACTCGGGGGAGATACGCAGTATTTT. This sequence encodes CASSLGGGLGGDTQYF.

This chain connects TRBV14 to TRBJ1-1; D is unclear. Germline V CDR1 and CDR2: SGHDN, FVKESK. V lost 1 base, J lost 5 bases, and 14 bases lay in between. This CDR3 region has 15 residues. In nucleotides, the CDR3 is TGTGCCAGCAGCCAAGGTCTGAGGTACGGTACTGAAGCTTTCTTT. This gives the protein CASSQGLRYGTEAFF.

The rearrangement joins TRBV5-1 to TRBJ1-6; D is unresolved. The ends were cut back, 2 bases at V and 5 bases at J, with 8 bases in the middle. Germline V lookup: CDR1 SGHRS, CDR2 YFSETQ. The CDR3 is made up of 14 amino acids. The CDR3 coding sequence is TGCGCCAGCAGCTTAATGGGAGATAATTCACCCCTCCACTTT. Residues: CASSLMGDNSPLHF.

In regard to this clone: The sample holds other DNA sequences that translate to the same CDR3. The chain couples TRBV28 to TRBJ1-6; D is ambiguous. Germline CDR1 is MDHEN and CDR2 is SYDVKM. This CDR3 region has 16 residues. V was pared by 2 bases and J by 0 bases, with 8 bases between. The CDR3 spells CASSLGGSSYNSPLHF. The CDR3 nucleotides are TGTGCCAGCAGTTTAGGCGGGAGCTCCTATAATTCACCCCTCCACTTT.

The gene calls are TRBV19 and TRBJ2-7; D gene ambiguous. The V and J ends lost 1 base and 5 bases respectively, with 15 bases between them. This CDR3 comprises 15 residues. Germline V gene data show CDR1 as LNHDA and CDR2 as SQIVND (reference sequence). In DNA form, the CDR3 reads TGTGCCAGTAGTATAGGCCCTAAGAAGATTAACGAGCAGTACTTC. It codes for CASSIGPKKINEQYF.

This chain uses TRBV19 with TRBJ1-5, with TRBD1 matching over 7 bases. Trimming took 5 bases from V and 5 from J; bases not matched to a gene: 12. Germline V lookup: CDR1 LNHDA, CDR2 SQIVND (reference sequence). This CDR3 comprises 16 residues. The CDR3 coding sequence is TGTGCCAGTAGTCCGTCCCGGGACAGAGATTATCAGCCCCAGCATTTT. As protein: CASSPSRDRDYQPQHF. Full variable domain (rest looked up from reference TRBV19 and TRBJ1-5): DGGITQSPKYLFRKEGQNVTLSCEQNLNHDAMYWYRQDPGQGLRLIYYSQIVNDFQKGDIAEGYSVSREKKESFPLTVTSAQKNPTAFYLCASSPSRDRDYQPQHFGDGTRLSIL.

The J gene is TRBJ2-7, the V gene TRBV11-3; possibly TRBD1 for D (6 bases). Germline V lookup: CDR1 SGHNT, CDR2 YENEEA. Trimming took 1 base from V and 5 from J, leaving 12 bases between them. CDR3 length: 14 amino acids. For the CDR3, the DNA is TGTGCCAGCAGCTTAGGACAGGCCGGAGACGAGCAGTACTTC. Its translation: CASSLGQAGDEQYF.

The CDR3 DNA reads as TGTGCCAGCAGCCGTCTTGAGGACAGGGTCTACGAGCAGTACTTC. As protein: CASSRLEDRVYEQYF. This rearrangement joins TRBV7-8 to TRBJ2-7; 8 nucleotides agree with TRBD1. This CDR3 has 15 amino acids. Germline lookup yields CDR1 SGHVS and CDR2 FQNEAQ. Trimming cost V 5 bases and J 3 bases; bases outside gene matches: 9.

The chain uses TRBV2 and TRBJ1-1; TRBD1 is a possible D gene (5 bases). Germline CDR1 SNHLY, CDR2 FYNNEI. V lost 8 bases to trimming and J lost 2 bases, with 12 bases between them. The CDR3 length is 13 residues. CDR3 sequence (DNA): TGTGCCAGCTGGGGTCAGGGAAACACTGAAGCTTTCTTT. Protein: CASWGQGNTEAFF.

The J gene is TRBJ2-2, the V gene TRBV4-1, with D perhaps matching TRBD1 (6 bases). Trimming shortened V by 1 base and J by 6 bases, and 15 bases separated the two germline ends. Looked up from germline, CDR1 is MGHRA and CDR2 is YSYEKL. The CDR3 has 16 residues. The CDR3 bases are TGCGCCAGCAGCCAAGTGAGGTCCAGGGGCTCCGGGGAGCTGTTTTTT. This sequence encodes CASSQVRSRGSGELFF.

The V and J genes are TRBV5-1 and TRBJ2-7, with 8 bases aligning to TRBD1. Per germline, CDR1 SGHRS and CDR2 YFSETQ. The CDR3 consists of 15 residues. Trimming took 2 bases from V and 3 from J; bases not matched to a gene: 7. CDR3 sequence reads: CASSLPDRVDYEQYF. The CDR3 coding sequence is TGCGCCAGCAGCTTACCGGACAGGGTGGACTACGAGCAGTACTTC.

The CDR3 coding sequence is TGTGCCAGCAGCACACCTGACAGGGACTGGACTGAAGCTTTCTTT. It specifies CASSTPDRDWTEAFF. V usage is TRBV5-4 and J usage is TRBJ1-1; the match to TRBD1 covers 7 bases. Per germline, CDR1 SGHNT and CDR2 YYREEE (reference sequence). This CDR3 contains 15 residues. With 4 bases clipped from V and 5 bases from J, the junction kept 11 bases outside the gene matches.

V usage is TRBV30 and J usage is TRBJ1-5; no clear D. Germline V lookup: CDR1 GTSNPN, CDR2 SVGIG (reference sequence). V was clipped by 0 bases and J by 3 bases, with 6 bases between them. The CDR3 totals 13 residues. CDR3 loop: CAWSVQVNQPQHF. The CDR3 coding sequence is TGTGCCTGGAGTGTCCAGGTCAATCAGCCCCAGCATTTT.

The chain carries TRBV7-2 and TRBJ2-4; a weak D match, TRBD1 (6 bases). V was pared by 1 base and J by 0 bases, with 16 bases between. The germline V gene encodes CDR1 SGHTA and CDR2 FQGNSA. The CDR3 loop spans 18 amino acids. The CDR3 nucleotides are TGTGCCAGCAGCTTAGTCCGGGCAGGGGACCTAGCCAAAAACATTCAGTACTTC. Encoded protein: CASSLVRAGDLAKNIQYF.